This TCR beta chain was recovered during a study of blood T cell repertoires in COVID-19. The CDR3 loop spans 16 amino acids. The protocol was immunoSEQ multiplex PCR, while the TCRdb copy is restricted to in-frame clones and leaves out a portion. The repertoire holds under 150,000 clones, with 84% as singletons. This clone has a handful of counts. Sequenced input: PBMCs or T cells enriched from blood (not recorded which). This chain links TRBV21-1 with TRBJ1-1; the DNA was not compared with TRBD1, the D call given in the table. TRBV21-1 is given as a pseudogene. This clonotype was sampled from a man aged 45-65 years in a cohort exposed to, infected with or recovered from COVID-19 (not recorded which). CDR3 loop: CASSKSVQDRDTEAFF. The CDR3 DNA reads TGTGCCAGCAGCAAATCAGTCCAGGACAGGGACACTGAAGCTTTCTTT.